The 28 T cell receptor beta chains below were found in one sample sequenced in a study of blood T cell repertoires in COVID-19 (dated by TCRdb to between 2020 and 2021). The library came from the immunoSEQ multiplex PCR assay. TCRdb holds this immuneACCESS table with in-frame rearrangements only. Some clones are missing; in checked studies, unresolved V genes explain under half, and the rest has no known cause. Here the sample has approximately 270,000 clones; roughly nine tenths occur a single time. More than 1% of the sample belongs to the ten largest clones. Sequenced input: PBMCs or T cells enriched from blood (not recorded which). Source of these receptors: a human donor in a cohort exposed to, infected with or recovered from COVID-19 (not recorded which). The donor label of this sample is uncertain.

The chain links TRBV5-5 to TRBJ2-5, with TRBD1 matching 7 bases. V was clipped by 2 bases and J by 6 bases; unmatched bases: 10. The CDR3 extends over 15 amino acids. From germline, CDR1 is SGHKS and CDR2 YYEKEE (reference sequence). The CDR3 nucleotides read TGTGCCAGCAGCTTAGGGGACAGTTTAATTCAGACCCAGTACTTC. It specifies CASSLGDSLIQTQYF.

The chain couples TRBV11-1 to TRBJ2-7; the match to TRBD1 covers 8 bases. Germline V gene data show CDR1 as SGHAT and CDR2 as FQDESV (reference sequence). The V gene end was trimmed by 5 bases and the J gene end by 3 bases; junction bases not matched to a gene: 9. CDR3 length: 15 amino acids. CDR3 region: CASSPRRGQGYEQYF. For the CDR3, the DNA is TGTGCCAGCAGCCCACGCAGGGGGCAGGGCTACGAGCAGTACTTC.

The rearrangement uses TRBV19 and TRBJ2-7, with D perhaps matching TRBD2 (5 bases). Per the germline V gene, CDR1 is LNHDA and CDR2 is SQIVND (reference sequence). The CDR3 extends over 13 amino acids. The V end was cut by 4 bases, the J end by 3 bases, with 10 bases between. CDR3 region: CASSRNDYYEQYF. Written as DNA, the CDR3 is TGTGCCAGTAGTAGAAATGACTACTACGAGCAGTACTTC.

The genes are TRBV6-5 and TRBJ1-3; 7 nucleotides agree with TRBD1. J gave up 0 bases and V 7 bases, and 6 bases lay outside the gene matches. The CDR3 is 15 amino acids. Germline V gene data show CDR1 as MNHEY and CDR2 as SVGAGI. CDR3 amino acids: CASKKTGASGNTIYF. The CDR3 DNA is TGTGCCAGCAAAAAAACAGGGGCCTCTGGAAACACCATATATTTT.

The chain carries TRBV7-3 and TRBJ2-3, with 7 nucleotides matching TRBD1. This CDR3 spans 13 amino acids. J gave up 11 bases and V 2 bases, and 7 bases lay outside the gene matches. CDR1 SGHTA and CDR2 FQGTGA come from the germline V gene. For the CDR3, the DNA is TGTGCCAGCAGCTTACGACAGGGATTAAGGCAGTATTTT. It translates to CASSLRQGLRQYF.

The chain joins TRBV29-1 to TRBJ2-1, with TRBD1 matching over 8 bases. This CDR3 region has 14 residues. The V gene's germline CDR1 is SQVTM and CDR2 ANQGSEA. With 3 bases clipped from V and 7 bases from J, the junction kept 8 bases outside the gene matches. In nucleotides, the CDR3 is TGCAGCGTTGAGGCAGGGGGCGCTTGGAATGAGCAGTTCTTC. Protein: CSVEAGGAWNEQFF.

This rearrangement joins TRBV30 to TRBJ1-2; D is unclear. The CDR3 has 14 residues. V was shortened by 5 bases and J by 2 bases, with 15 bases between the two germline ends. From germline, CDR1 is GTSNPN and CDR2 SVGIG (reference sequence). This chain's CDR3 is CAWQPPGINYGYTF. The CDR3 DNA reads TGTGCCTGGCAACCACCGGGGATAAACTATGGCTACACCTTC.

V is TRBV5-4 and J is TRBJ1-6; 9 positions match TRBD1. The CDR3 has 15 amino acids. Trimming cost V 3 bases and J 11 bases; bases outside gene matches: 9. Germline lookup yields CDR1 SGHNT and CDR2 YYREEE (reference sequence). The CDR3 DNA reads as TGTGCCAGCAGCTCCCGGGACAGGGCAGTGGCACCCCTCCACTTT. Translation gives CASSSRDRAVAPLHF.

The J gene is TRBJ2-6, the V gene TRBV5-1; D possibly corresponds to TRBD2 (6 bases). Germline CDR1 and CDR2: SGHRS and YFSETQ. The CDR3 has 16 residues. V dropped 3 bases and J dropped 2 bases, with 12 bases sitting between them. DNA of the CDR3: TGCGCCAGCAGCTCGGGACTTCAGGCTGGGGCCAACGTCCTGACTTTC. Amino acid sequence: CASSSGLQAGANVLTF.

The chain joins TRBV4-1 to TRBJ1-1; D is ambiguous. This CDR3 comprises 15 residues. The V end lost 1 base, the J end lost 7 bases, and 16 bases lay between the germline ends. CDR1 and CDR2 (germline): MGHRA, YSYEKL. CDR3 in DNA: TGCGCCAGCAGCCAAGCGTTGAGGGCGCGGGGTGAAGCTTTCTTT. It is translated as CASSQALRARGEAFF.

This clone is a singleton in its sample. The CDR3 DNA is TGTGCCAGCAAACAGGACGAAAACATTCAGTACTTC. As protein: CASKQDENIQYF. The gene calls are TRBV2 and TRBJ2-4; maybe TRBD1 (5 bases). This CDR3 is 12 amino acids long. Germline CDR1 reads SNHLY; CDR2 reads FYNNEI. V lost 7 bases and J 5 bases, leaving 9 bases between the germline ends.

The genes are TRBV27 and TRBJ1-1; D unclear. Germline CDR1 is MNHEY and CDR2 is SMNVEV (reference sequence). The CDR3 has 13 amino acids. Trimming pared 2 bases from V and 3 bases from J, leaving 7 bases between. Here the CDR3 reads CASSLKRDTEAFF. The DNA of the CDR3 is TGTGCCAGCAGTTTAAAGCGGGACACTGAAGCTTTCTTT.

The chain joins TRBV20-1 to TRBJ1-4, with D possibly matching TRBD1 (5 bases). Trimming pared 3 bases from V and 10 bases from J, leaving 15 bases between. This CDR3 contains 13 residues. In germline, CDR1 is DFQATT, CDR2 SNEGSKA (reference sequence). This chain's CDR3 is CSASQWDGGKLFF. The CDR3 bases are TGCAGTGCTAGTCAATGGGACGGGGGAAAACTGTTTTTT.

The J gene is TRBJ1-3, the V gene TRBV5-4; D ambiguous. Germline assignment: CDR1 SGHNT and CDR2 YYREEE (reference sequence). Trimming shortened V by 0 bases and J by 0 bases, and 7 bases separated the two germline ends. This CDR3 has 15 residues. The CDR3 here is CASSLDWYSGNTIYF. CDR3 nucleotide sequence: TGTGCCAGCAGCTTGGACTGGTACTCTGGAAACACCATATATTTT.

The chain joins TRBV19 to TRBJ1-2, with TRBD1 identical over 7 bases. This CDR3 comprises 16 residues. From germline, CDR1 is LNHDA and CDR2 SQIVND (reference sequence). V shed 6 bases, J shed 3 bases, and the junction held 13 bases outside the gene matches. This CDR3 is CASSGTVAFKDYGYTF. CDR3 DNA sequence: TGTGCCAGTAGCGGGACAGTCGCCTTTAAGGACTATGGCTACACCTTC.

This clone appeared a few times. V and J are TRBV3-1 (or the pseudogene TRBV3-2) and TRBJ1-1; 7 bases agree with TRBD1. CDR1 and CDR2 (germline): LGHDT, YNNKEL (reference sequence). The J segment lost 1 base and the V segment lost 4 bases, leaving 3 bases of the junction unmatched. This CDR3 contains 14 residues. This CDR3 is CASSPRDRNTEAFF. DNA for the CDR3: TGTGCCAGCAGCCCCCGGGACAGGAACACTGAAGCTTTCTTT.

V usage is TRBV11-2 and J usage is TRBJ2-5, with D unresolved. CDR3 length equals 17 residues. The V and J ends lost 2 bases and 1 base respectively, with 17 bases between them. CDR1 and CDR2 (germline): SGHAT, FQNNGV. CDR3 coding DNA: TGTGCCAGCAGCTTATTCTCCCTACTTCGTCGCCAAGAGACCCAGTACTTC. Its protein is CASSLFSLLRRQETQYF. The whole variable domain, remainder taken from reference TRBV11-2 and TRBJ2-5, is EAGVAQSPRYKIIEKRQSVAFWCNPISGHATLYWYQQILGQGPKLLIQFQNNGVVDDSQLPKDRFSAERLKGVDSTLKIQPAKLEDSAVYLCASSLFSLLRRQETQYFGPGTRLLVL.

The chain links TRBV19 to TRBJ1-1; D ambiguous. The CDR3 is made up of 15 amino acids. V was shortened by 4 bases and J by 1 base, with 13 bases between the two germline ends. Germline V gives CDR1 LNHDA, CDR2 SQIVND (reference sequence). CDR3 sequence (DNA): TGTGCCAGTAGTAAGCTCCCGACACGGAACACTGAAGCTTTCTTT. This sequence encodes CASSKLPTRNTEAFF. Filled out from reference TRBV19 and TRBJ1-1, the complete variable domain reads DGGITQSPKYLFRKEGQNVTLSCEQNLNHDAMYWYRQDPGQGLRLIYYSQIVNDFQKGDIAEGYSVSREKKESFPLTVTSAQKNPTAFYLCASSKLPTRNTEAFFGQGTRLTVV.

The chain recombines TRBV2 with TRBJ1-3; perhaps TRBD1 as D (5 bases). There are 13 residues in the CDR3. Germline V CDR1 and CDR2: SNHLY, FYNNEI. V lost 9 bases and J lost 0, with 9 bases in between. The CDR3 is CASLQDSGNTIYF. As DNA, the CDR3 is TGTGCCAGTTTACAGGACTCTGGAAACACCATATATTTT.

The rearrangement joins TRBV27 to TRBJ2-1, with D possibly being TRBD1 (6 bases). CDR3 length: 15 amino acids. V lost 2 bases, J lost 4 bases, and 12 bases lay in between. CDR1 MNHEY and CDR2 SMNVEV come from the germline V gene (reference sequence). As DNA, the CDR3 is TGTGCCAGCAGTTTAAGTACAGGGTTTTACAATGAGCAGTTCTTC. Residues: CASSLSTGFYNEQFF.

The chain joins TRBV19 to TRBJ2-6; possibly TRBD1 for D (6 bases). CDR1 is LNHDA, CDR2 SQIVND, per germline (reference sequence). Trimming removed 4 bases from V and 0 bases from J, with 10 bases in between. This CDR3 comprises 16 residues. The CDR3 loop is CASSKLTGSGANVLTF. In DNA form, the CDR3 reads TGTGCCAGTAGTAAACTGACAGGCTCTGGGGCCAACGTCCTGACTTTC.

The CDR3 DNA reads as TGTGCCAGCAGCAGAGGGGAGGGCGAGCAGTACTTC. Its translation is CASSRGEGEQYF. The V gene is TRBV5-4, the J gene TRBJ2-7; 7 nucleotides match TRBD2. CDR1 is SGHNT and CDR2 is YYREEE in the germline V gene (reference sequence). CDR3 length: 12 residues. With 4 bases clipped from V and 6 bases from J, the junction kept 4 bases outside the gene matches. The whole variable domain, remainder taken from reference TRBV5-4 and TRBJ2-7, is ETGVTQSPTHLIKTRGQQVTLRCSSQSGHNTVSWYQQALGQGPQFIFQYYREEENGRGNFPPRFSGLQFPNYSSELNVNALELDDSALYLCASSRGEGEQYFGPGTRLTVT.

V and J are TRBV20-1 and TRBJ2-5; the D is unclear. The CDR3 spans 13 residues. V was shortened by 3 bases and J by 5 bases, with 13 bases between the two germline ends. Germline V gives CDR1 DFQATT, CDR2 SNEGSKA (reference sequence). The CDR3 DNA reads as TGCAGTGCTAGTTACACAGTCGGTGAGACCCAGTACTTC. It yields the protein CSASYTVGETQYF.

The rearrangement uses TRBV6-1 and TRBJ1-1, with D perhaps TRBD1 (6 bases). V was trimmed by 3 bases and J by 5 bases, leaving 13 bases between them. The CDR3 contains 14 residues. Germline V gene data show CDR1 as MNHNS and CDR2 as SASEGT. In nucleotides, the CDR3 is TGTGCCAGCAGTGATACAGGGATCGGGACTGAAGCTTTCTTT. Translation gives CASSDTGIGTEAFF.

This clone was observed a few times. The chain couples TRBV4-1 to TRBJ1-2; no clear D. V dropped 0 bases and J dropped 4 bases, with 6 bases sitting between them. Germline lookup yields CDR1 MGHRA and CDR2 YSYEKL. The CDR3 is 13 residues long. The CDR3 loop is CASSQDQIYGYTF. In DNA, the CDR3 is TGCGCCAGCAGCCAAGACCAGATCTATGGCTACACCTTC.

This chain uses TRBV5-4 with TRBJ2-3, with unresolved D. The V end was cut by 2 bases, the J end by 3 bases, with 7 bases between. The CDR3 length is 13 residues. Germline assignment: CDR1 SGHNT and CDR2 YYREEE (reference sequence). CDR3 in amino acids: CASSFDQTDTQYF. The CDR3 DNA follows: TGTGCCAGCAGCTTCGATCAGACAGATACGCAGTATTTT.

This clone was detected once. V is TRBV18 and J is TRBJ1-6; D unresolved. The CDR3 runs to 14 residues. Germline V lookup: CDR1 KGHSH, CDR2 LQKENI. V was cut by 2 bases and J by 5 bases, with 7 bases left in between. The CDR3: CASSPGQNNSPLHF. As DNA, the CDR3 is TGTGCCAGCTCACCAGGTCAGAATAATTCACCCCTCCACTTT. Full variable domain (rest looked up from reference TRBV18 and TRBJ1-6): NAGVMQNPRHLVRRRGQEARLRCSPMKGHSHVYWYRQLPEEGLKFMVYLQKENIIDESGMPKERFSAEFPKEGPSILRIQQVVRGDSAAYFCASSPGQNNSPLHFGNGTRLTVT.

This chain links TRBV19 with TRBJ2-3; 10 nucleotides agree with TRBD1. The CDR3 loop spans 15 amino acids. V dropped 2 bases and J dropped 4; count of bases not matched to a gene: 3. Germline V gene data show CDR1 as LNHDA and CDR2 as SQIVND (reference sequence). CDR3 loop: CASSIRDRGPDTQYF. The DNA of the CDR3 is TGTGCCAGTAGTATAAGGGACAGGGGTCCAGATACGCAGTATTTT.